Each of the 24 T cell receptor beta chains below was sequenced from the same sample in a study of blood T cell repertoires in COVID-19. Assay used: immunoSEQ multiplex PCR; TCRdb lists only in-frame clones, some missing. The data show about 270,000 clones, 75% to 90% seen once. The sample consisted of peripheral blood. These receptors were collected from a human donor in a cohort sampled during active COVID-19.

This clone turned up a few times. This sequence joins TRBV3-1 (or the pseudogene TRBV3-2) and TRBJ2-1, with 11 bases that match TRBD2. The V segment lost 3 bases and the J segment 10 bases; nucleotides outside the gene matches: 5. This CDR3 contains 14 residues. Germline loops: CDR1 LGHDT, CDR2 YNNKEL (reference sequence). CDR3 sequence: CASSQLAGGWEQFF. The CDR3 nucleotides are TGTGCCAGCAGCCAGTTAGCGGGGGGGTGGGAGCAGTTCTTC.

The chain recombines TRBV6-6 with TRBJ1-2; 7 bases map to TRBD1. CDR1 is MNHNY, CDR2 SVGAGI, per germline (reference sequence). The trim removed 5 bases at V and 5 bases at J, leaving 2 bases unmatched. This CDR3 comprises 12 residues. CDR3 protein: CASSNRGYGYTF. As DNA, the CDR3 is TGTGCCAGCAGTAACAGGGGTTATGGCTACACCTTC.

The chain employs TRBV12-3 or TRBV12-4 and TRBJ1-1; 8 positions match TRBD1. V gave up 6 bases and J gave up 5 bases; unmatched junction bases: 5. The CDR3 has 13 amino acids. The CDR3 sequence: CASRYTGGTEAFF. The CDR3 DNA is TGTGCCAGCAGATACACAGGGGGAACTGAAGCTTTCTTT.

This sequence joins TRBV4-1 and TRBJ2-2; the D gene is possibly TRBD1 (5 bases). CDR3 size: 15 residues. Trimming shortened V by 1 base and J by 5 bases, and 11 bases separated the two germline ends. CDR1 and CDR2 (germline): MGHRA, YSYEKL. The CDR3 is CASSQAGSGTGELFF. For the CDR3, the DNA is TGCGCCAGCAGCCAAGCAGGGTCAGGAACCGGGGAGCTGTTTTTT.

This clone has only a few counts. The genes are TRBV9 and TRBJ2-3; TRBD2 is a possible D gene (5 bases). V lost 6 bases and J 3 bases, leaving 11 bases between the germline ends. Germline assignment: CDR1 SGDLS and CDR2 YYNGEE. CDR3 length: 13 residues. This chain's CDR3 is CASNPSPTDTQYF. CDR3 sequence (DNA): TGTGCCAGCAATCCTAGCCCTACAGATACGCAGTATTTT. Drawing the rest from reference TRBV9 and TRBJ2-3, the complete variable domain is DSGVTQTPKHLITATGQRVTLRCSPRSGDLSVYWYQQSLDQGLQFLIQYYNGEERAKGNILERFSAQQFPDLHSELNLSSLELGDSALYFCASNPSPTDTQYFGPGTRLTVL.

This sequence joins TRBV3-1 (or the pseudogene TRBV3-2) and TRBJ2-7, with D tentatively TRBD1 (5 bases). There are 16 residues in the CDR3. The V and J ends lost 0 bases and 7 bases respectively, with 19 bases between them. Germline CDR1 and CDR2: LGHDT and YNNKEL (reference sequence). CDR3 nucleotide sequence: TGTGCCAGCAGCCAAGATGCAGGGATCCCCTCGAGAGAGCAGTACTTC. This encodes CASSQDAGIPSREQYF.

The V gene is TRBV7-2, the J gene TRBJ1-6; the D is unclear. CDR3 length equals 13 residues. V was pared by 1 base and J by 7 bases, with 5 bases between. The germline gives CDR1 SGHTA, CDR2 FQGNSA. CDR3 DNA sequence: TGTGCCAGCAGCTTAGAACTAAATTCACCCCTCCACTTT. Translating it yields CASSLELNSPLHF.

The V and J genes are TRBV5-1 and TRBJ1-3; no reliable D call. The V end lost 0 bases, the J end lost 0 bases, and 10 bases lay between the germline ends. CDR3 length: 16 residues. Germline values: CDR1 SGHRS, CDR2 YFSETQ. The CDR3 sequence: CASSLDGRSSGNTIYF. The CDR3 DNA reads TGCGCCAGCAGCTTGGATGGCAGAAGCTCTGGAAACACCATATATTTT. The entire variable domain, with the rest obtained from reference TRBV5-1 and TRBJ1-3, is as follows: KAGVTQTPRYLIKTRGQQVTLSCSPISGHRSVSWYQQTPGQGLQFLFEYFSETQRNKGNFPGRFSGRQFSNSRSEMNVSTLELGDSALYLCASSLDGRSSGNTIYFGEGSWLTVV.

V and J are TRBV6-5 and TRBJ2-5; TRBD1 matches 7 bases. Germline-derived CDR1 and CDR2 are MNHEY and SVGAGI. This CDR3 has 15 amino acids. Trimming took 2 bases from V and 5 from J; bases not matched to a gene: 8. This CDR3 is CASSYGTARKETQYF. The CDR3 DNA follows: TGTGCCAGCAGTTACGGGACAGCCCGGAAGGAGACCCAGTACTTC.

V and J are TRBV11-2 and TRBJ2-7; TRBD1 aligns across 9 bases. CDR1 is SGHAT, CDR2 FQNNGV, per germline. The CDR3 is 15 amino acids. V dropped 7 bases and J dropped 3; count of bases not matched to a gene: 10. CDR3 DNA: TGTGCCAGCAACCTCGCGGGACAGGGAATCTACGAGCAGTACTTC. Protein sequence: CASNLAGQGIYEQYF.

The rearrangement links TRBV4-3 to TRBJ1-2, with D unresolved. Deletions cut 0 bases from V and 2 bases from J, with 16 bases between. The V gene's germline CDR1 is LGHNA and CDR2 YSLEER. CDR3 size: 17 residues. This CDR3 is CASSQDLLVEGNYGYTF. The CDR3 DNA reads as TGCGCCAGCAGCCAAGATCTCTTGGTGGAGGGAAACTATGGCTACACCTTC.

The chain couples TRBV27 to TRBJ2-6; weak D call: TRBD1 (5 bases). From germline, CDR1 is MNHEY and CDR2 SMNVEV (reference sequence). The CDR3 has 18 amino acids. V was clipped by 3 bases and J by 0 bases, with 15 bases between them. CDR3: CASSFRRQRRSGANVLTF. The CDR3 DNA is TGTGCCAGCAGTTTTAGGAGACAGCGCCGCTCTGGGGCCAACGTCCTGACTTTC. Looking up the rest from reference TRBV27 and TRBJ2-6 gives the full variable domain: EAQVTQNPRYLITVTGKKLTVTCSQNMNHEYMSWYRQDPGLGLRQIYYSMNVEVTDKGDVPEGYKVSRKEKRNFPLILESPSPNQTSLYFCASSFRRQRRSGANVLTFGAGSRLTVL.

This clone was seen just once. The rearrangement uses TRBV10-1 and TRBJ2-3; unclear D gene. The CDR3 has 13 amino acids. Germline V CDR1 and CDR2: WNHNN, SYGVQD (reference sequence). Trimming took off 4 bases at V and 3 bases at J, with 8 bases between the two ends. In nucleotides, the CDR3 is TGCGCCAGCAGTGCCTCCTTGACAGATACGCAGTATTTT. Its protein product is CASSASLTDTQYF.

The chain joins TRBV15 to TRBJ2-5, with D maybe TRBD2 (6 bases). Trimming took 0 bases from V and 5 from J, leaving 13 bases between them. This CDR3 has 15 residues. The germline CDR1 and CDR2 sequences are LNHNV and YYDKDF (reference sequence). This CDR3 reads CATSRDPGRSETQYF. The CDR3 DNA is TGTGCCACCAGCAGAGATCCTGGGAGGTCTGAGACCCAGTACTTC. The whole variable domain, remainder taken from reference TRBV15 and TRBJ2-5, is DAMVIQNPRYQVTQFGKPVTLSCSQTLNHNVMYWYQQKSSQAPKLLFHYYDKDFNNEADTPDNFQSRRPNTSFCFLDIRSPGLGDTAMYLCATSRDPGRSETQYFGPGTRLLVL.

The J gene is TRBJ1-1, the V gene TRBV11-3; D possibly corresponds to TRBD1 (6 bases). V was trimmed by 6 bases and J by 8 bases, leaving 10 bases between them. The CDR3 extends over 11 amino acids. The germline V gene encodes CDR1 SGHNT and CDR2 YENEEA. CDR3 coding DNA: TGTGCCAGCAGAGGAACAGGGGAAGCTTTCTTT. Its protein is CASRGTGEAFF.

The rearrangement joins TRBV6-5 to TRBJ1-6; the D gene is possibly TRBD1 (6 bases). Germline lookup yields CDR1 MNHEY and CDR2 SVGAGI. The CDR3 totals 14 residues. Between the trimmed V and J ends, which lost 6 bases and 4 bases, there was a span of 10 bases. The CDR3 DNA is TGTGCCAGCAGCCCCAGGGGTTATAATTCACCCCTCCACTTT. Amino acids: CASSPRGYNSPLHF.

The V call is TRBV3-1 (or the pseudogene TRBV3-2), the J call TRBJ2-5; 7 positions agree with TRBD2. V lost 1 base and J lost 7; bases outside the gene matches: 9. There are 15 residues in the CDR3. Germline V CDR1 and CDR2: LGHDT, YNNKEL (reference sequence). The CDR3 spells CASSQALTSMGTQYF. CDR3 in DNA: TGTGCCAGCAGCCAAGCCCTGACTAGCATGGGGACCCAGTACTTC.

This clone was seen more than once but under ten times. The chain has TRBV3-1 (or the pseudogene TRBV3-2) and TRBJ1-1; possibly TRBD1 for D (6 bases). Germline V gene sequence: CDR1 LGHDT, CDR2 YNNKEL (reference sequence). Trimming took 4 bases from V and 7 from J, leaving 10 bases between them. The CDR3 is 12 amino acids. The CDR3 reads CASSRATGEAFF. The CDR3 bases are TGTGCCAGCAGCCGAGCGACAGGTGAAGCTTTCTTT.

The V call is TRBV19, the J call TRBJ1-2; 9 bases fit TRBD1. CDR3 length: 15 amino acids. Unmatched junction bases numbered 8, after V lost 3 bases and J lost 6 bases. CDR1 is LNHDA, CDR2 SQIVND, per germline (reference sequence). The CDR3 bases are TGTGCCAGTAGTATTAAAGGACAGGGGATCCATGGCTACACCTTC. Translating it yields CASSIKGQGIHGYTF. Full variable domain (remainder filled in from reference TRBV19 and TRBJ1-2): DGGITQSPKYLFRKEGQNVTLSCEQNLNHDAMYWYRQDPGQGLRLIYYSQIVNDFQKGDIAEGYSVSREKKESFPLTVTSAQKNPTAFYLCASSIKGQGIHGYTFGSGTRLTVV.

This clone was seen a single time. CDR3 DNA sequence: TGTGCCAGCAGCGGGACTTTGAAACTGTTTTTT. It is translated as CASSGTLKLFF. The chain links TRBV28 to TRBJ1-4; tentative D call: TRBD1 (5 bases). The CDR3 has 11 amino acids. Trimming pared 6 bases from V and 11 bases from J, leaving 10 bases between. Germline CDR1 MDHEN, CDR2 SYDVKM.

The genes are TRBV3-1 (or the pseudogene TRBV3-2) and TRBJ2-3; 12 bases are shared with TRBD2. CDR1 and CDR2 (germline): LGHDT, YNNKEL (reference sequence). V lost 1 base and J lost 1; bases outside the gene matches: 6. The CDR3 spans 18 residues. DNA for the CDR3: TGTGCCAGCAGCCAAGGACTAGCGGGGGTGGGGGGCACAGATACGCAGTATTTT. It is translated as CASSQGLAGVGGTDTQYF.

The chain employs TRBV27 and TRBJ2-3; D is unresolved. The CDR3 loop spans 15 amino acids. The V gene lost 9 bases and the J gene lost 1 base, with 17 bases spanning the gap. CDR1 is MNHEY and CDR2 is SMNVEV in the germline V gene (reference sequence). CDR3 nucleotide sequence: TGTGCCAGTCCCTCACATCGTCTTCGCACAGATACGCAGTATTTT. Protein product: CASPSHRLRTDTQYF.

The chain combines TRBV15 with TRBJ2-1; 9 nucleotides match TRBD1. The CDR3 contains 15 residues. The V and J ends lost 6 bases and 7 bases, in that order; junction bases with no gene match: 10. Germline V gene data show CDR1 as LNHNV and CDR2 as YYDKDF (reference sequence). CDR3 amino acids: CATRLPGQGRNEQFF. For the CDR3, the DNA is TGTGCCACCAGACTACCGGGACAGGGCCGAAATGAGCAGTTCTTC.

The chain is built from TRBV18 and TRBJ1-1; D is unclear. This CDR3 spans 14 amino acids. Deletions cut 6 bases from V and 3 bases from J, with 14 bases between. Germline values: CDR1 KGHSH, CDR2 LQKENI. CDR3 sequence: CASSPGLSDTEAFF. The CDR3 nucleotides are TGTGCCAGCTCCCCTGGGCTGTCGGACACTGAAGCTTTCTTT. The full variable domain, its missing parts supplied by reference TRBV18 and TRBJ1-1, is NAGVMQNPRHLVRRRGQEARLRCSPMKGHSHVYWYRQLPEEGLKFMVYLQKENIIDESGMPKERFSAEFPKEGPSILRIQQVVRGDSAAYFCASSPGLSDTEAFFGQGTRLTVV.